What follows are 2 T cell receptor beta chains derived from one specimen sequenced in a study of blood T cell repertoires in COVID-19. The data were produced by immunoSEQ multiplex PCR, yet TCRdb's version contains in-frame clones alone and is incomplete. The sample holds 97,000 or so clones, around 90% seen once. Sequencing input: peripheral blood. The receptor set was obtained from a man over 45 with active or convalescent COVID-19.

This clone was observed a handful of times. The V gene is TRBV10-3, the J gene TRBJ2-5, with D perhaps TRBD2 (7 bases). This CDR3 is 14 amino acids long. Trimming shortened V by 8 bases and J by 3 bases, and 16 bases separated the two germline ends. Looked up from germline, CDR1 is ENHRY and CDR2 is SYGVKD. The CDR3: CAIAGAGWEETQYF. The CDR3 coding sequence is TGTGCCATCGCGGGGGCAGGGTGGGAAGAGACCCAGTACTTC.

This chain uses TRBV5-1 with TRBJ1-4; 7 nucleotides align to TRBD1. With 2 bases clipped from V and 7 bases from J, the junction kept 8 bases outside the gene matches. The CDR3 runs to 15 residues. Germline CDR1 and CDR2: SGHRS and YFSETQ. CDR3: CASSLLGDSSEKLFF. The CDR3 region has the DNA TGCGCCAGCAGCTTACTTGGGGACAGTTCTGAAAAACTGTTTTTT. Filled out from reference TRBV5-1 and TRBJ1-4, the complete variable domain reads KAGVTQTPRYLIKTRGQQVTLSCSPISGHRSVSWYQQTPGQGLQFLFEYFSETQRNKGNFPGRFSGRQFSNSRSEMNVSTLELGDSALYLCASSLLGDSSEKLFFGSGTQLSVL.